The clone carrying this T cell receptor beta chain occurred a few times. Its antigen is currently unknown. J gave up 1 base and V 2 bases, and 6 bases lay outside the gene matches. There are 17 residues in the CDR3. Germline CDR1 SGHTA, CDR2 FQGTGA. The TCR beta CDR3 regions underwent amplification using RNA transcripts as the source. HTBI primers drove first-round RT-PCR of the TCR CDR3. TCRdb passed the multiplex PCR reads through MiXCR, listing each CDR3 protein once. Of about 690,000 distinct CDR3 sequences detected, 15% to 20% appear once; the ten largest clones hold roughly a sixth. The sample originates from a study of T cells in Graves' hyperthyroidism and ophthalmopathy. Overall study findings and caveats: Blood samples included most of the expanded thyroid clonotypes exceeding 0.001.

A lack of ophthalmopathy progression within 18 months defined stable Graves' hyperthyroidism. With a duration under 2 months, the hyperthyroidism was newly diagnosed in patients aged 18 to 65. Reasons for excluding patients were uncontrolled infection, other autoimmune disease, pregnancy or lactation. Source material: blood. This TCR derives from a man between 45 and 60 years old with Graves' hyperthyroidism. J is TRBJ2-2 and V is TRBV7-3; 8 bases align to TRBD1. CDR3: CASSLLGGTGNTGELFF. The CDR3 DNA sequence: TGTGCCAGCAGCTTATTAGGTGGGACAGGGAACACCGGGGAGCTGTTTTTT.